This entry lists 23 T cell receptor beta chains sequenced from one sample in a study of T cell changes during pregnancy in multiple sclerosis (dated by TCRdb to about 2019). Receptor libraries were prepared by the immunoSEQ multiplex PCR assay. TCRdb mirrors the immuneACCESS table, restricted to in-frame sequences. Some clones are absent from its copies; in checked studies, under half trace to an unresolved V gene, and the reason for the others is unknown. In this sample the table shows about 23,000 clones, around 89% of which occur a single time. About 7% of the sample goes to the ten largest clones. The sequencing used CD8+ T cells from peripheral blood mononuclear cells, collected in the first trimester of pregnancy. The source of these receptors is a female donor with multiple sclerosis, enrolled in a pregnancy study.

This clone was detected only once. The V and J genes are TRBV5-1 and TRBJ1-2; no firm D call. Germline-derived CDR1 and CDR2 are SGHRS and YFSETQ. The length of the CDR3 is 13 residues. Trimming shortened V by 5 bases and J by 8 bases, and 16 bases separated the two germline ends. CDR3 residues: CASRLLEELGYTF. In nucleotides, the CDR3 is TGCGCCAGCAGGCTGCTGGAGGAGTTAGGCTACACCTTC.

The rearrangement joins TRBV7-8 to TRBJ2-7; D is perhaps TRBD1 (5 bases). V lost 0 bases and J lost 2, with 14 bases in between. The CDR3 covers 16 residues. Germline V CDR1 and CDR2: SGHVS, FQNEAQ. CDR3 in amino acids: CASSLAGAGPAYEQYF. The DNA of the CDR3 is TGTGCCAGCAGCTTAGCTGGGGCAGGACCCGCCTACGAGCAGTACTTC. The complete variable domain, with remaining parts taken from reference TRBV7-8 and TRBJ2-7, reads GAGVSQSPRYKVAKRGQDVALRCDPISGHVSLFWYQQALGQGPEFLTYFQNEAQLDKSGLPSDRFFAERPEGSVSTLKIQRTQQEDSAVYLCASSLAGAGPAYEQYFGPGTRLTVT.

The chain recombines TRBV19 with TRBJ2-7; no definite D call. Germline CDR1 LNHDA, CDR2 SQIVND (reference sequence). The length of the CDR3 is 13 residues. V lost 3 bases and J 1 base, leaving 7 bases between the germline ends. CDR3 loop: CASSIGSSYEQYF. CDR3 nucleotides: TGTGCCAGTAGTATTGGCAGTTCCTACGAGCAGTACTTC.

The rearrangement uses TRBV6-6 and TRBJ2-3; a weak D match, TRBD1 (5 bases). The V and J ends lost 6 bases and 1 base respectively, with 11 bases between them. Germline-derived CDR1 and CDR2 are MNHNY and SVGAGI (reference sequence). This CDR3 has 14 residues. The CDR3 DNA reads TGTGCCAGCAGGACAGCCGAGGGCACAGATACGCAGTATTTT. Its translation is CASRTAEGTDTQYF.

The chain links TRBV4-3 to TRBJ2-3, with 13 bases fitting TRBD2. CDR1 and CDR2 from the germline V gene are LGHNA and YSLEER. The length of the CDR3 is 16 residues. The ends lost 4 bases at V and 3 bases at J; junction bases unmatched: 4. CDR3 residues: CASSPRTSGSTDTQYF. The CDR3 bases are TGCGCCAGCAGCCCACGGACTAGCGGGAGTACAGATACGCAGTATTTT.

The chain uses TRBV28 and TRBJ2-7; 8 nucleotides align to TRBD2. Germline loops: CDR1 MDHEN, CDR2 SYDVKM. Losses at the gene ends were 5 bases for V and 0 bases for J; bases not matched to a gene: 3. CDR3 length equals 14 residues. This CDR3 is CASSLGLGSYEQYF. CDR3 DNA: TGTGCCAGCAGTCTGGGACTAGGCTCCTACGAGCAGTACTTC.

This chain uses TRBV27 with TRBJ2-1, with D maybe TRBD1 (6 bases). The V gene's germline CDR1 is MNHEY and CDR2 SMNVEV (reference sequence). This CDR3 is 13 amino acids long. With 2 bases removed from V and 9 bases from J, the gap between germline ends came to 11 bases. CDR3 nucleotides: TGTGCCAGCAGTTTAGGGGGCATGGGTGAGCAGTTCTTC. Translating gives CASSLGGMGEQFF.

The V gene is TRBV27, the J gene TRBJ2-1; TRBD2 matches at 7 bases. Germline CDR1 reads MNHEY; CDR2 reads SMNVEV (reference sequence). The CDR3 is 14 residues long. V shed 6 bases, J shed 2 bases, and the junction held 4 bases outside the gene matches. In nucleotides, the CDR3 is TGTGCCAGCAGCCCTAGCGGAGCCTACAATGAGCAGTTCTTC. Encoded protein: CASSPSGAYNEQFF.

This rearrangement joins TRBV29-1 to TRBJ2-7; 8 bases fit TRBD1. CDR3 length: 14 amino acids. The germline CDR1 and CDR2 sequences are SQVTM and ANQGSEA. Trimming removed 6 bases from V and 0 bases from J; junction bases left unmatched: 7. The DNA of the CDR3 is TGCAGCGTGACCAACAGGGGGGTCTCCTACGAGCAGTACTTC. Translation: CSVTNRGVSYEQYF.

The chain employs TRBV21-1 and TRBJ2-4; the table names TRBD2, a call not compared with the DNA. TRBV21-1 is described as a pseudogene. The CDR3 loop spans 16 amino acids. DNA for the CDR3: TGTGCCAGCAGCAAAGAGTCGGCTAGCGGGAAAGTCATTCAGTACTTC. It translates to CASSKESASGKVIQYF.

This clone has just one count. The chain links TRBV29-1 to TRBJ2-1; D is uncertain. From germline, CDR1 is SQVTM and CDR2 ANQGSEA. V was pared by 1 base and J by 2 bases, with 6 bases between. This CDR3 is built from 13 residues. CDR3 sequence reads: CSVEVDTYNEQFF. The CDR3, as DNA: TGCAGCGTTGAAGTAGATACCTACAATGAGCAGTTCTTC.

The chain couples TRBV28 to TRBJ1-5; D is ambiguous. The V end lost 5 bases, the J end lost 6 bases, and 14 bases lay between the germline ends. CDR1 and CDR2 (germline): MDHEN, SYDVKM. The CDR3 length is 14 residues. Here the CDR3 DNA reads TGTGCCAGCAGTCCTGCCCAGTCGGGTCAGCCCCAGCATTTT. Translating it yields CASSPAQSGQPQHF.

The CDR3 DNA reads as TGTGCCAGCAGTGAGTCATCGGGGTCCAGAAGCTACGAGCAGTACTTC. Its protein is CASSESSGSRSYEQYF. V usage is TRBV6-1 and J usage is TRBJ2-7; the D gene is possibly TRBD2 (5 bases). V lost 3 bases and J lost 3, with 18 bases in between. This CDR3 is built from 16 residues. Per the germline V gene, CDR1 is MNHNS and CDR2 is SASEGT.

The genes are TRBV7-6 and TRBJ2-3; 9 bases align to TRBD2. CDR3 length: 17 amino acids. Germline V CDR1 and CDR2: SGHVS, FNYEAQ. The V gene end was trimmed by 1 base and the J gene end by 4 bases; junction bases not matched to a gene: 9. CDR3 residues: CASSLGVAGEGPDTQYF. The CDR3, as DNA: TGTGCCAGCAGCTTAGGAGTAGCGGGAGAGGGGCCAGATACGCAGTATTTT.

The chain combines TRBV29-1 with TRBJ2-1; TRBD2 aligns across 11 bases. The ends lost 6 bases at V and 2 bases at J; junction bases unmatched: 6. The CDR3 extends over 15 amino acids. CDR1 and CDR2 (germline): SQVTM, ANQGSEA. CDR3 in DNA: TGCAGCGTCCTGACTAGCGGGAACCCCTACAATGAGCAGTTCTTC. Protein product: CSVLTSGNPYNEQFF.

The V gene is TRBV29-1, the J gene TRBJ2-5; D may be TRBD2 (6 bases). Germline loops: CDR1 SQVTM, CDR2 ANQGSEA. This CDR3 has 13 amino acids. Trimming left V 3 bases short and J 5 bases short, with 13 bases between. The CDR3 DNA sequence: TGCAGCGTTGATGGGCAGGGAGGCGAGACCCAGTACTTC. It is translated as CSVDGQGGETQYF.

This clone was picked up one time. The J gene is TRBJ2-1, the V gene TRBV10-1, with 16 bases aligning to TRBD2. V lost 6 bases and J lost 11; bases outside the gene matches: 10. The CDR3 spans 16 residues. CDR1 is WNHNN, CDR2 SYGVQD, per germline (reference sequence). Here the CDR3 reads CASSFFGTSGRGQQFF. The CDR3 nucleotides read TGCGCCAGCAGCTTTTTTGGGACTAGCGGGAGGGGCCAGCAGTTCTTC.

V is TRBV5-5 and J is TRBJ2-5, with TRBD2 matching over 9 bases. After removal of 5 bases from V and 5 bases from J, the junction contained 10 bases not matched to a gene. The CDR3 totals 15 residues. CDR1 and CDR2 (germline): SGHKS, YYEKEE (reference sequence). CDR3 sequence (DNA): TGTGCCAGCAGGCTTTCGGGACTAGCCGGGGAGACCCAGTACTTC. Translated, it gives CASRLSGLAGETQYF.

This clone appeared a single time. The chain has TRBV19 and TRBJ2-1; possible D gene TRBD2, 5 bases. The V end lost 1 base, the J end lost 1 base, and 8 bases lay between the germline ends. The CDR3 is 15 residues long. CDR1 is LNHDA and CDR2 is SQIVND in the germline V gene (reference sequence). This CDR3 reads CASSIGGYSYNEQFF. CDR3 DNA: TGTGCCAGTAGTATAGGCGGGTATTCCTACAATGAGCAGTTCTTC. Full variable domain (missing parts from reference TRBV19 and TRBJ2-1): DGGITQSPKYLFRKEGQNVTLSCEQNLNHDAMYWYRQDPGQGLRLIYYSQIVNDFQKGDIAEGYSVSREKKESFPLTVTSAQKNPTAFYLCASSIGGYSYNEQFFGPGTRLTVL.

The chain is built from TRBV4-1 and TRBJ1-2; D unclear. V was cut by 0 bases and J by 6 bases, with 17 bases left in between. This CDR3 has 16 residues. Per the germline V gene, CDR1 is MGHRA and CDR2 is YSYEKL. The CDR3 coding sequence is TGCGCCAGCAGCCAAGATCTGGAGACCCTCTTTGATGGCTACACCTTC. Protein product: CASSQDLETLFDGYTF.

The chain joins TRBV6-5 to TRBJ2-2; D might be TRBD2 (6 bases). Germline-derived CDR1 and CDR2 are MNHEY and SVGAGI. V was pared by 0 bases and J by 7 bases, with 12 bases between. The CDR3 has 15 amino acids. The CDR3 loop is CASSYSKAGSGELFF. CDR3 bases: TGTGCCAGCAGTTACTCGAAAGCGGGTAGCGGGGAGCTGTTTTTT.

The V gene is TRBV4-3, the J gene TRBJ1-2; 9 nucleotides line up with TRBD1. The germline V gene encodes CDR1 LGHNA and CDR2 YSLEER. The CDR3 runs 16 residues. Trimming took 0 bases from V and 5 from J; bases not matched to a gene: 7. CDR3 nucleotides: TGCGCCAGCAGCCAAGATAAAGCCGGGACAGGGTATGGCTACACCTTC. Translating it yields CASSQDKAGTGYGYTF.

The chain combines TRBV30 with TRBJ2-1; 8 bases align to TRBD2. V was pared by 2 bases and J by 2 bases, with 5 bases of the junction left unmatched. The CDR3 spans 15 residues. CDR1 is GTSNPN and CDR2 is SVGIG in the germline V gene (reference sequence). CDR3 amino acids: CAWSPLAGTYNEQFF. The DNA of the CDR3 is TGTGCCTGGAGTCCCCTAGCGGGTACCTACAATGAGCAGTTCTTC.